Below, 2 T cell receptor beta chains from the same sample are listed, as sequenced in a study of T cell responses to AZD1222 COVID-19 vaccine. Produced via immunoSEQ multiplex PCR; TCRdb's table is partial and in-frame only. The sample lists 150,000 to 200,000 clones, around 88% occurring once. Sample: peripheral blood, taken 28 days after the second AZD1222 dose. The receptors derive from an adult who received the AZD1222 COVID-19 vaccine.

The J gene is TRBJ1-6, the V gene TRBV13, with D hard to call. V shed 5 bases and J shed 8 bases, with 22 bases lying between them. Germline loops: CDR1 PRHDT, CDR2 FYEKMQ (reference sequence). This CDR3 spans 17 amino acids. For the CDR3, the DNA is TGTGCCAGCAGCGTCCTACGGTTCACCGGGAGGGATTCACCCCTCCACTTT. Protein product: CASSVLRFTGRDSPLHF.

The rearrangement links TRBV6-1 to TRBJ2-7; tentatively, D is TRBD1 (5 bases). V lost 1 base and J 1 base, leaving 14 bases between the germline ends. The CDR3 is 16 residues long. Looked up from germline, CDR1 is MNHNS and CDR2 is SASEGT. The CDR3 DNA follows: TGTGCCAGCAGTGAAGTCCTAAGTCAGGGATCCTACGAGCAGTACTTC. Protein product: CASSEVLSQGSYEQYF.